The entry that follows covers one T cell receptor beta chain sequence. The entry originates in a study of T cells expressing NK-cell markers. No DNA is given; TCRdb re-called the 5' RACE reads and lists each CDR3 protein once. Seen in this sample are roughly 280,000 distinct CDR3 sequences; the ten most common clones hold 0.39%. This CDR3 comprises 14 residues. Per germline, CDR1 KGHDR and CDR2 SFDVKD. Sequenced material: blood T cells: a sorted CD56 or NKG2C T cell subset, CD4+ or CD8+ T cells, or bulk PBMC T cells (not recorded which). The gene calls are TRBV24-1 and TRBJ2-2. This clonotype originated in a man between 18 and 29 years old in good health. The CDR3 region is CATSDPEATGELFF.